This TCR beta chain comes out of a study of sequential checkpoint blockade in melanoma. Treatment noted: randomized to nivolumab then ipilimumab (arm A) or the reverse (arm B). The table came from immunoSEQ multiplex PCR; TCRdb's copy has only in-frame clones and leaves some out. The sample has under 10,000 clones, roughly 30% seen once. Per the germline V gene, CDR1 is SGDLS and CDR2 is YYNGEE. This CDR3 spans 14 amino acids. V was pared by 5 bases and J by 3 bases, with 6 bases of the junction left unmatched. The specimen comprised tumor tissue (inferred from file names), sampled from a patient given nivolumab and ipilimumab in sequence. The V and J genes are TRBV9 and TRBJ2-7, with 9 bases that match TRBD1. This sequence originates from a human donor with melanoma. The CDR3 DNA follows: TGTGCCAGCAGGGGGACAGGGAGGATCTACGAGCAGTACTTC. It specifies CASRGTGRIYEQYF.